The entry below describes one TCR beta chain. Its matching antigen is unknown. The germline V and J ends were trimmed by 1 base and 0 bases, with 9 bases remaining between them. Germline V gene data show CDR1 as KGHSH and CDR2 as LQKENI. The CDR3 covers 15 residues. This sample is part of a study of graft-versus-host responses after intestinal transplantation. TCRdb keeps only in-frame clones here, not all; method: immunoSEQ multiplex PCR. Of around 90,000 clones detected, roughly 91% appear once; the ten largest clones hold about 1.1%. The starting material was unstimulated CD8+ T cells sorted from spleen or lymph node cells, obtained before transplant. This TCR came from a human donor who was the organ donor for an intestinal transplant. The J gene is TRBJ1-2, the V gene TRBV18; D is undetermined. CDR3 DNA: TGTGCCAGCTCACCACGTGCAGGTCCTAACTATGGCTACACCTTC. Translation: CASSPRAGPNYGYTF.